This passage covers 5 T cell receptor beta chains from one sample sequenced in a study of CD8 T cells in ankylosing spondylitis. TCRdb re-called the 5' RACE reads with MiXCR, one entry per CDR3 protein. The sample carries 50,000 or so distinct CDR3 sequences, about 7.8% recorded once. Material: blood, either unsorted or a sorted T cell fraction (not recorded which). The origin of the receptors is a female donor with ankylosing spondylitis or in good health (not recorded which).

At least ten counts were recorded for this clonotype. V is TRBV20-1 and J is TRBJ1-5; D is uncertain. The CDR3 length is 15 residues. Trimming shortened V by 0 bases and J by 5 bases, and 14 bases separated the two germline ends. Germline assignment: CDR1 DFQATT and CDR2 SNEGSKA (reference sequence). The DNA of the CDR3 is TGCAGTGCTAGAGATCTTAACACTGGCTATCAGCCCCAGCATTTT. This gives the protein CSARDLNTGYQPQHF.

Many counts were recorded for this clonotype. The J gene is TRBJ2-1, the V gene TRBV2, with D unresolved. The CDR3 consists of 16 residues. V lost 6 bases to trimming and J lost 6 bases, with 21 bases between them. The germline gives CDR1 SNHLY, CDR2 FYNNEI. The CDR3 region has the DNA TGTGCCAGCAGCCCGAACGCCCGGGCCCCGGCCAATGAGCAGTTCTTC. Encoded protein: CASSPNARAPANEQFF.

This clonotype was observed at least ten times. V and J are TRBV29-1 and TRBJ1-1; no firm D call. Germline-derived CDR1 and CDR2 are SQVTM and ANQGSEA. Trimming shortened V by 4 bases and J by 0 bases, and 9 bases separated the two germline ends. The CDR3 spans 13 residues. This CDR3 reads CSVVQNMNTEAFF. The CDR3 coding sequence is TGCAGCGTTGTGCAGAACATGAACACTGAAGCTTTCTTT. Drawing the rest from reference TRBV29-1 and TRBJ1-1, the complete variable domain is SAVISQKPSRDICQRGTSLTIQCQVDSQVTMMFWYRQQPGQSLTLIATANQGSEATYESGFVIDKFPISRPNLTFSTLTVSNMSPEDSSIYLCSVVQNMNTEAFFGQGTRLTVV.

The sample holds many counts of this clonotype. V gene TRBV6-1 combines with J gene TRBJ1-5; possible D gene TRBD1, 5 bases. Germline V gene lookup returns CDR1 MNHNS and CDR2 SASEGT. V was cut by 5 bases and J by 4 bases, with 12 bases left in between. The CDR3 loop spans 14 amino acids. CDR3 DNA sequence: TGTGCCAGCAGTCTAGTGGGGGAGAATCAGCCCCAGCATTTT. Amino acid sequence: CASSLVGENQPQHF.

This clonotype was seen at least ten times. The rearrangement joins TRBV4-1 to TRBJ1-5; D is unresolved. Germline V CDR1 and CDR2: MGHRA, YSYEKL. This CDR3 has 14 amino acids. Trimming cost V 1 base and J 6 bases, with 10 bases left between them. CDR3 DNA sequence: TGCGCCAGCAGCCAAGTAGGCGGAATTCAGCCCCAGCATTTT. As protein: CASSQVGGIQPQHF.